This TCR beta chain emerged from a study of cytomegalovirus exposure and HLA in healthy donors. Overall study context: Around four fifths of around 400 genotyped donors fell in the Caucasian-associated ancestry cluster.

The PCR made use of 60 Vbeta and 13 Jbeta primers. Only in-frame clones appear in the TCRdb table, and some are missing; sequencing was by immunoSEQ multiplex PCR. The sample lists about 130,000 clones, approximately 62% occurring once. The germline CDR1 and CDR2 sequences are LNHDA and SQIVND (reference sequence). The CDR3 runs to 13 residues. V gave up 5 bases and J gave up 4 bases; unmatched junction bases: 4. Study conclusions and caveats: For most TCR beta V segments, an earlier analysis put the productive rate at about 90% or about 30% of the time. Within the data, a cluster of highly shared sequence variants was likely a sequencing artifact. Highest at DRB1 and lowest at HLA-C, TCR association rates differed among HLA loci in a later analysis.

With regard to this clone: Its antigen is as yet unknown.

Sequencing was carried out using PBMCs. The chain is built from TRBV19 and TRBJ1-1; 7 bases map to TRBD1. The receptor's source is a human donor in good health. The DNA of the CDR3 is TGTGCCAGTAGTTACAGGGGAGGCACTGAAGCTTTCTTT. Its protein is CASSYRGGTEAFF.